These T cell receptor beta chains were read from a single sample in a study of cytomegalovirus exposure and HLA in healthy donors. Method: immunoSEQ multiplex PCR; TCRdb's copy keeps in-frame clones and lacks some. The sample comprises 200,000 or so clones, roughly 85% of which are singletons, and roughly 1.9% rests with the top ten. Sequenced material: PBMCs. These receptors were obtained from a man between 18 and 35 years old in good health and CMV-seronegative. CDR3s include the opening cysteine and the closing phenylalanine or tryptophan. D genes are given only for firm matches. The listing skips clone size in some rows; elsewhere it reads once, few, many or a size class.

abundance: NA; j_gene: TRBJ2-7; d_gene: TRBD2; v_gene: TRBV19; CDR3aa: CATRTSGTYEQYF; CDR3nt: TGTGCCACTCGGACTAGCGGGACCTACGAGCAGTACTTC
abundance: NA; j_gene: TRBJ2-2; d_gene: TRBD1; v_gene: TRBV28; CDR3aa: CASLASTGLGTGELFF; CDR3nt: TGTGCCAGCCTTGCATCGACAGGGTTGGGCACCGGGGAGCTGTTTTTT
abundance: NA; j_gene: TRBJ2-6; d_gene: NA; v_gene: TRBV7-3; CDR3aa: CASKWGIRAGVLRANVLTF; CDR3nt: TGTGCCAGCAAGTGGGGAATTAGGGCAGGGGTCTTGAGGGCCAACGTCCTGACTTTC
abundance: NA; j_gene: TRBJ2-7; d_gene: NA; v_gene: TRBV5-1; CDR3aa: CASSPTGTTPSYEQYF; CDR3nt: TGCGCCAGCAGCCCTACAGGGACTACCCCATCCTACGAGCAGTACTTC
abundance: NA; j_gene: TRBJ2-5; d_gene: NA; v_gene: TRBV7-8; CDR3aa: CASSSSGTQYF; CDR3nt: TGTGCCAGCAGCTCCTCAGGCACTCAGTACTTC
abundance: NA; j_gene: TRBJ1-6; d_gene: TRBD1; v_gene: TRBV19; CDR3aa: CASSSLTGGSSPLHF; CDR3nt: TGTGCCAGTAGTTCCCTAACAGGGGGCAGTTCACCCCTCCACTTT
abundance: NA; j_gene: TRBJ1-2; d_gene: TRBD1; v_gene: TRBV6-5; CDR3aa: CASSYSGTVGRGYTF; CDR3nt: TGTGCCAGCAGTTATTCCGGGACAGTCGGGCGTGGCTACACCTTC
abundance: NA; j_gene: TRBJ2-3; d_gene: TRBD2; v_gene: TRBV9; CDR3aa: CASSVGRGGPDTQYF; CDR3nt: TGTGCCAGCAGCGTAGGGCGGGGGGGACCAGATACGCAGTATTTT
abundance: NA; j_gene: TRBJ2-7; d_gene: TRBD1; v_gene: TRBV19; CDR3aa: CASSIGQGAPYEQYF; CDR3nt: TGTGCCAGTAGTATAGGACAGGGGGCTCCCTACGAGCAATACTTC
abundance: NA; j_gene: TRBJ1-5; d_gene: TRBD1; v_gene: TRBV5-5; CDR3aa: CASSPETGGIQPQHF; CDR3nt: TGTGCCAGCAGCCCTGAGACAGGGGGAATTCAGCCCCAGCATTTT
abundance: NA; j_gene: TRBJ2-7; d_gene: NA; v_gene: TRBV5-1; CDR3aa: CASKRVGSYEQYF; CDR3nt: TGCGCCAGCAAACGGGTGGGCTCCTACGAGCAGTACTTC
abundance: NA; j_gene: TRBJ2-3; d_gene: NA; v_gene: TRBV4-2; CDR3aa: CASSQRVAASTDTQYF; CDR3nt: TGTGCCAGCAGCCAGCGGGTGGCGGCCAGCACAGATACGCAGTATTTT
abundance: NA; j_gene: TRBJ2-7; d_gene: NA; v_gene: TRBV5-4; CDR3aa: CASSLTGGEGSVEQYF; CDR3nt: TGTGCCAGCAGCTTAACAGGGGGGGAGGGTAGTGTCGAGCAGTACTTC
abundance: NA; j_gene: TRBJ2-3; d_gene: TRBD1; v_gene: TRBV5-1; CDR3aa: CASSSTGGVTDTQYF; CDR3nt: TGCGCCAGCAGCTCGACAGGGGGAGTCACAGATACGCAGTATTTT
abundance: NA; j_gene: TRBJ2-7; d_gene: TRBD1; v_gene: TRBV27; CDR3aa: CASSWTGHEQYF; CDR3nt: TGTGCCAGCAGTTGGACAGGGCACGAGCAGTACTTC
abundance: NA; j_gene: TRBJ1-4; d_gene: NA; v_gene: TRBV28; CDR3aa: CASSLNLGKRDEKLFF; CDR3nt: TGTGCCAGCAGTTTAAACCTGGGAAAGAGGGATGAAAAACTGTTTTTT
abundance: NA; j_gene: TRBJ1-5; d_gene: TRBD1; v_gene: TRBV18; CDR3aa: CASSPGTVDSNQPQHF; CDR3nt: TGTGCCAGCTCACCGGGGACAGTCGATAGCAATCAGCCCCAGCATTTT
abundance: NA; j_gene: TRBJ2-1; d_gene: TRBD2; v_gene: TRBV5-1; CDR3aa: CASTSGGGPDEQFF; CDR3nt: TGCGCCAGCACCTCTGGGGGAGGGCCGGATGAGCAGTTCTTC
abundance: few; j_gene: TRBJ2-1; d_gene: TRBD2; v_gene: TRBV9; CDR3aa: CASSIGLADREQFF; CDR3nt: TGTGCCAGCAGCATCGGACTAGCGGATAGGGAGCAGTTCTTC
abundance: NA; j_gene: TRBJ1-2; d_gene: TRBD1; v_gene: TRBV28; CDR3aa: CAGQGARYGYTF; CDR3nt: TGTGCCGGACAGGGGGCGAGGTATGGCTACACCTTC
abundance: few; j_gene: TRBJ1-1; d_gene: NA; v_gene: TRBV7-9; CDR3aa: CASSFGVPADEAFF; CDR3nt: TGTGCCAGCAGCTTCGGGGTGCCAGCAGATGAAGCTTTCTTT
abundance: NA; j_gene: TRBJ2-5; d_gene: NA; v_gene: TRBV7-3; CDR3aa: CASSPSGVGPQETQYF; CDR3nt: TGTGCCAGCAGCCCATCAGGGGTTGGGCCCCAAGAGACCCAGTACTTC
abundance: NA; j_gene: TRBJ1-2; d_gene: NA; v_gene: TRBV30; CDR3aa: CAWKQNFNYGYTF; CDR3nt: TGTGCCTGGAAACAGAACTTTAACTATGGCTACACCTTC
abundance: once; j_gene: TRBJ1-2; d_gene: NA; v_gene: TRBV6-6; CDR3aa: CASSYSWGGYNYGYTF; CDR3nt: TGTGCCAGCAGTTACTCTTGGGGGGGTTATAACTATGGCTACACCTTC
abundance: NA; j_gene: TRBJ1-4; d_gene: TRBD1; v_gene: TRBV5-8; CDR3aa: CASSPSSGQAHGANEKLFF; CDR3nt: TGTGCCAGCAGCCCCTCGTCGGGACAGGCCCATGGGGCTAATGAAAAACTGTTTTTT
abundance: NA; j_gene: TRBJ2-7; d_gene: NA; v_gene: TRBV28; CDR3aa: CASSLGAHEQYF; CDR3nt: TGTGCCAGCAGTTTAGGGGCCCACGAGCAGTACTTC
abundance: NA; j_gene: TRBJ2-5; d_gene: TRBD2; v_gene: TRBV7-2; CDR3aa: CASRGGADQETQYF; CDR3nt: TGTGCCAGCCGGGGAGGGGCAGACCAAGAGACCCAGTACTTC
abundance: NA; j_gene: TRBJ2-1; d_gene: NA; v_gene: TRBV28; CDR3aa: CASSLVSSYNEQFF; CDR3nt: TGTGCCAGCAGTTTGGTGAGCTCCTACAATGAGCAGTTCTTC
abundance: NA; j_gene: TRBJ1-1; d_gene: NA; v_gene: TRBV7-9; CDR3aa: CSSSLYRVGDTEAFF; CDR3nt: TGTTCCAGCAGCTTATATAGGGTCGGGGACACTGAAGCTTTCTTT
abundance: NA; j_gene: TRBJ2-6; d_gene: NA; v_gene: TRBV28; CDR3aa: CASSAFGGLVSGANVLTF; CDR3nt: TGTGCCAGCAGTGCCTTTGGGGGGTTAGTATCTGGGGCCAACGTCCTGACTTTC
abundance: NA; j_gene: TRBJ1-1; d_gene: NA; v_gene: TRBV19; CDR3aa: CASSMSGASTEAFF; CDR3nt: TGTGCCAGTAGTATGTCAGGGGCTAGCACTGAAGCTTTCTTT
abundance: NA; j_gene: TRBJ1-1; d_gene: NA; v_gene: TRBV27; CDR3aa: CASSLSRNTEAFF; CDR3nt: TGTGCCAGCAGTTTATCCAGGAACACTGAAGCTTTCTTT
abundance: NA; j_gene: TRBJ2-1; d_gene: NA; v_gene: TRBV5-6; CDR3aa: CASSLGSGYNEQFF; CDR3nt: TGTGCCAGCAGCTTGGGATCGGGGTACAATGAGCAGTTCTTC
abundance: NA; j_gene: TRBJ2-7; d_gene: TRBD1; v_gene: TRBV6-5; CDR3aa: CASRPGQGASEQYF; CDR3nt: TGTGCCAGCAGGCCGGGACAGGGGGCTTCCGAGCAGTACTTC
abundance: NA; j_gene: TRBJ2-7; d_gene: TRBD2; v_gene: TRBV5-1; CDR3aa: CASSLYGLAASYEQYF; CDR3nt: TGCGCCAGCAGCTTGTATGGCCTAGCGGCGTCCTACGAGCAGTACTTC
abundance: few; j_gene: TRBJ2-2; d_gene: NA; v_gene: TRBV27; CDR3aa: CASSPGPGELFF; CDR3nt: TGTGCCAGCAGTCCAGGGCCCGGGGAGCTGTTTTTT
abundance: NA; j_gene: TRBJ2-1; d_gene: NA; v_gene: TRBV7-3; CDR3aa: CASSLRDGEQFF; CDR3nt: TGTGCCAGCAGCTTGCGGGACGGCGAGCAGTTCTTC
abundance: NA; j_gene: TRBJ1-1; d_gene: NA; v_gene: TRBV7-9; CDR3aa: CASSLPGSYTEAFF; CDR3nt: TGTGCCAGCAGCTTACCAGGCTCCTACACTGAAGCTTTCTTT
abundance: few; j_gene: TRBJ2-7; d_gene: TRBD2; v_gene: TRBV10-3; CDR3aa: CAISDGTSGEQYF; CDR3nt: TGTGCCATCAGCGACGGGACTAGCGGGGAGCAGTACTTC
abundance: NA; j_gene: TRBJ1-6; d_gene: NA; v_gene: TRBV6-5; CDR3aa: CASSYAGLLGSPLHF; CDR3nt: TGTGCCAGCAGTTACGCGGGATTACTGGGCTCACCCCTCCACTTT
abundance: NA; j_gene: TRBJ2-7; d_gene: NA; v_gene: TRBV7-8; CDR3aa: CASSSHRGASYEQYF; CDR3nt: TGTGCCAGCAGCTCCCACCGGGGGGCATCCTACGAGCAGTACTTC
abundance: once; j_gene: TRBJ1-3; d_gene: NA; v_gene: TRBV9; CDR3aa: CASSPTEGEGFSGNTIYF; CDR3nt: TGTGCCAGCAGCCCGACCGAGGGGGAGGGGTTTTCCGGAAACACCATATATTTT